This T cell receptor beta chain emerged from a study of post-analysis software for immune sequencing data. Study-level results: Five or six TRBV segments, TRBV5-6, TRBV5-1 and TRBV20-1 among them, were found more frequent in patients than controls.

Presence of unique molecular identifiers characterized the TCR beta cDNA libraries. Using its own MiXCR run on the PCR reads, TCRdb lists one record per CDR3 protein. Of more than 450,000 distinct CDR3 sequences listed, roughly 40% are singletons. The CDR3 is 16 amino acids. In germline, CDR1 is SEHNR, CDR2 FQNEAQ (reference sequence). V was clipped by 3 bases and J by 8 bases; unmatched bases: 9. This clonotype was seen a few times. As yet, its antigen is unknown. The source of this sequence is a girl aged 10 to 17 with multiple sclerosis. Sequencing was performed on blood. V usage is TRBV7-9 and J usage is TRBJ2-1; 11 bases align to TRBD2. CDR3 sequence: CASSFEGLAGGHEQFF. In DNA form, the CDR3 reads TGTGCCAGCAGCTTCGAGGGTTTAGCGGGAGGGCATGAGCAGTTCTTC.